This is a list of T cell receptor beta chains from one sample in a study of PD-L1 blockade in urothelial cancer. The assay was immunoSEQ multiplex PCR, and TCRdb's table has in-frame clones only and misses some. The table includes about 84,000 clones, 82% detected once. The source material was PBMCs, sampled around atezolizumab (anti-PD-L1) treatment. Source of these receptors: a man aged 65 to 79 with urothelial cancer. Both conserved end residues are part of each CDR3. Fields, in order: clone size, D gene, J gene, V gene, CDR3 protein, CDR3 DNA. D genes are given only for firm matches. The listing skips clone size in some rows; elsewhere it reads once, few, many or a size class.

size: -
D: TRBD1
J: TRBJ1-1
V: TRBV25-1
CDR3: CASRETGYGTEAFF
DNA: TGTGCCAGCAGGGAGACAGGGTATGGCACTGAAGCTTTCTTT

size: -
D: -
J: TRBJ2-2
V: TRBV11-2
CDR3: CASSPAGAGELFF
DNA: TGTGCCAGCAGCCCCGCCGGAGCCGGGGAGCTGTTTTTT

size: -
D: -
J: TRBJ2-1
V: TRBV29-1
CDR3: CSVSRGSTYNEQFF
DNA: TGCAGCGTTTCCCGGGGTTCGACCTACAATGAGCAGTTCTTC

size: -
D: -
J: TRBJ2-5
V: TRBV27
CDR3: CASSFQGARETQYF
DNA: TGTGCCAGCAGTTTTCAGGGTGCGAGGGAGACCCAGTACTTC

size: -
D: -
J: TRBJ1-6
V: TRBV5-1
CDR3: CASSLGQNNSPLHF
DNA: TGCGCCAGCAGCTTGGGACAGAATAATTCACCCCTCCACTTT

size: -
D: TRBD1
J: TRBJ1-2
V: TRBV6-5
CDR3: CASSYGPDRGYGYTF
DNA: TGTGCCAGCAGTTACGGTCCCGACAGGGGCTATGGCTACACCTTC

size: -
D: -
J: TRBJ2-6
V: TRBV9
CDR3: CASSYISGANVLTF
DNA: TGTGCCAGCAGCTATATCTCTGGGGCCAACGTCCTGACTTTC

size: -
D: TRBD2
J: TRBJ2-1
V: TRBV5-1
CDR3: CASSPSGREQFF
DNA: TGCGCCAGCAGTCCTAGCGGGAGGGAGCAGTTCTTC

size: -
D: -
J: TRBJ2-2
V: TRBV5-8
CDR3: CASSSRGSNTGELFF
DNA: TGTGCCAGCAGCTCCAGGGGTTCGAACACCGGGGAGCTGTTTTTT

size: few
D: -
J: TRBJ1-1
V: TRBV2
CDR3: CASSVQGRNTEAFF
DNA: TGTGCCAGCAGTGTCCAGGGCAGGAACACTGAAGCTTTCTTT

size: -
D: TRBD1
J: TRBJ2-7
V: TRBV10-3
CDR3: CAIGQGQPYEQYF
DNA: TGTGCCATCGGGCAGGGACAGCCCTACGAGCAGTACTTC

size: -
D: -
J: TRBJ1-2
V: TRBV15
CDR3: CATSRDRLEGTGWTF
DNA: TGTGCCACCAGCAGAGATCGGTTAGAGGGGACTGGGTGGACCTTC

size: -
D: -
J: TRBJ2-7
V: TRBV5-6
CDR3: CASSLPGYEQYF
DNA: TGTGCCAGCAGCTTACCGGGCTACGAGCAGTACTTC